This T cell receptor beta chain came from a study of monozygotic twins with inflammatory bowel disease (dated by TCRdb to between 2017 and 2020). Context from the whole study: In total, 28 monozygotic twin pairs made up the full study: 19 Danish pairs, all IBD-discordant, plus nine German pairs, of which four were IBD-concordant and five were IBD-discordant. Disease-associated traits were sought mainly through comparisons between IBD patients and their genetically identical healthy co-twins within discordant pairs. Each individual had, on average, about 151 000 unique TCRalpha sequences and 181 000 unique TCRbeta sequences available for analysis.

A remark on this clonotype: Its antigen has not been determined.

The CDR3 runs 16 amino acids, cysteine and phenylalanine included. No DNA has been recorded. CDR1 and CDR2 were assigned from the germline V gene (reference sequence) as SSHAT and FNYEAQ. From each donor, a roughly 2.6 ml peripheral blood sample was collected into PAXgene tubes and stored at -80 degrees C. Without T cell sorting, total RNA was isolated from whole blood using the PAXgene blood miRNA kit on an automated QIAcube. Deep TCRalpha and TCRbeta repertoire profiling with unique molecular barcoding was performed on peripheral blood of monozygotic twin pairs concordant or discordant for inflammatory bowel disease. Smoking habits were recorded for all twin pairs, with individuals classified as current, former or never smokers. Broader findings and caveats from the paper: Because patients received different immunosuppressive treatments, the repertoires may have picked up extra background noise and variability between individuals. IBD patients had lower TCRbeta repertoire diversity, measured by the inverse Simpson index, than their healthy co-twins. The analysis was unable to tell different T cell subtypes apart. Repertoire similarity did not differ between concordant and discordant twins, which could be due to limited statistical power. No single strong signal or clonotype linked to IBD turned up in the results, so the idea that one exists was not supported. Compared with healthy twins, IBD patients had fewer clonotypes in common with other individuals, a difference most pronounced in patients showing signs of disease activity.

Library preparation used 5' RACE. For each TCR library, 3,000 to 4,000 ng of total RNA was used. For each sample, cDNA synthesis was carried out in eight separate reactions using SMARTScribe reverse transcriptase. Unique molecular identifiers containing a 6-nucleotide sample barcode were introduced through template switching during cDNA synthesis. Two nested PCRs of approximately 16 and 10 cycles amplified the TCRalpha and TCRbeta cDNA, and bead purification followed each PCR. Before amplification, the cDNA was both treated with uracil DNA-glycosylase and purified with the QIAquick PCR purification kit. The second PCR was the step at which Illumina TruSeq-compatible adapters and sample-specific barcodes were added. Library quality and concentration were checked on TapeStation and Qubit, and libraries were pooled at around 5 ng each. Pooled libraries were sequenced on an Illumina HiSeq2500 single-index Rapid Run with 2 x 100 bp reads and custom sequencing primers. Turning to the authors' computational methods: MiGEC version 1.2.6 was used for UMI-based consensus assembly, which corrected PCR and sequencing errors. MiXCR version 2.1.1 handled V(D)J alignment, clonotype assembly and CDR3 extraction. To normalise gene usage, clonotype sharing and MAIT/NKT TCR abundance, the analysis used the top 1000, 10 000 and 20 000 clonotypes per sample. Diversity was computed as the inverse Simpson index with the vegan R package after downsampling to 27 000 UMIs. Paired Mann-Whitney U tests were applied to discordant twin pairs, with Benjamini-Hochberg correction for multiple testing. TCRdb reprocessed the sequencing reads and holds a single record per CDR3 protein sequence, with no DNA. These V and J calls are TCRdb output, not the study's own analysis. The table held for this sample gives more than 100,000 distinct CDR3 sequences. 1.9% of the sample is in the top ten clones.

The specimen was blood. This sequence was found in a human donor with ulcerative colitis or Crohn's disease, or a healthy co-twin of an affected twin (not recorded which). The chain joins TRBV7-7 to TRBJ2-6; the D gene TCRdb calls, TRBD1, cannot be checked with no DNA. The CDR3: CASSPGGSSGANVLTF.